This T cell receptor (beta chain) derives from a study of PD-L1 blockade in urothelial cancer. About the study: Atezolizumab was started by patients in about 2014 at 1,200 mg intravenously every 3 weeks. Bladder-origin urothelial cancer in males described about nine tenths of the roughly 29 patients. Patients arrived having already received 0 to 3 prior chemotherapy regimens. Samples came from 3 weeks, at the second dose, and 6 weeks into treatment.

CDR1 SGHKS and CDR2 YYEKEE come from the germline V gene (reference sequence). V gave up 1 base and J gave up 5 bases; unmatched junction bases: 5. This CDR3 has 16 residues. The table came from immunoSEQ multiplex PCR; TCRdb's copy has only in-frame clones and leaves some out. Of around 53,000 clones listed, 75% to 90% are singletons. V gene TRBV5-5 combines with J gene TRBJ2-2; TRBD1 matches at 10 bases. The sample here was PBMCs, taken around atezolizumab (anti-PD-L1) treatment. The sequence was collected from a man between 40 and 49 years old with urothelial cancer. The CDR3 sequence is CASSLRAGQGTGELFF. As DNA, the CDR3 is TGTGCCAGCAGCTTGAGGGCGGGACAGGGGACCGGGGAGCTGTTTTTT.